A selection of T cell receptor beta chains follows, all from one sample in a study of CD8 T cells in ankylosing spondylitis. TCRdb reanalysed the 5' RACE reads using MiXCR and keeps one entry per CDR3 protein. This table has 150,000 to 200,000 distinct CDR3 sequences, around 19% appearing once. The sample was blood, either unsorted or a sorted T cell fraction (not recorded which). These TCRs come from a male donor with ankylosing spondylitis or in good health (not recorded which). CDR3s include the opening cysteine and the closing phenylalanine or tryptophan. Fields, in order: D gene, J gene, clone size, V gene, CDR3 protein, CDR3 DNA. D genes are given only for firm matches. Expanded clones get a size class; other rows say once, few or many, or leave the size out.

>.|TRBJ2-2|.|TRBV6-2/TRBV6-3
CASSPPAYDTGELFF
TGTGCCAGCAGTCCCCCCGCCTACGACACCGGGGAGCTGTTTTTT
>.|TRBJ1-5|few|TRBV5-6
CASSLAGREPQHF
TGTGCCAGCAGCTTGGCAGGGAGGGAGCCCCAGCATTTT
>.|TRBJ2-2|.|TRBV18
CASSPPARGTSGELFF
TGTGCCAGCTCACCACCGGCGAGGGGGACGTCCGGGGAGCTGTTTTTT
>TRBD2|TRBJ2-7|many|TRBV29-1
CSCRTSGSSYEQYF
TGCAGCTGTCGGACTAGCGGGAGCTCCTACGAGCAGTACTTC
>TRBD2|TRBJ2-3|many|TRBV20-1
CSASRGGRQEDTQYF
TGCAGTGCTAGTCGGGGCGGGAGACAAGAAGATACGCAGTATTTT
>.|TRBJ2-7|many|TRBV2
CASSDVFNYEQYF
TGTGCCAGCAGTGACGTCTTTAACTACGAGCAGTACTTC
>.|TRBJ2-7|many|TRBV20-1
CSGSTGLQEQYF
TGCAGTGGTAGCACAGGGCTTCAAGAGCAGTACTTC
>TRBD2|TRBJ2-1|few|TRBV28
CASSLKTGTSGRYNEQFF
TGTGCCAGCAGTTTAAAGACCGGGACTAGCGGGCGCTACAATGAGCAGTTCTTC
>.|TRBJ2-7|many|TRBV20-1
CSSLKAEENEQYF
TGCAGTTCCTTGAAGGCAGAGGAGAATGAGCAGTACTTC
>TRBD2|TRBJ2-5|many|TRBV15
CATSRAAGVEETQYF
TGTGCCACCAGCAGAGCGGCGGGAGTGGAAGAGACCCAGTACTTC
>TRBD1|TRBJ1-6|.|TRBV20-1
CSVHGQGESPLHF
TGCAGTGTCCACGGACAGGGGGAATCACCCCTCCACTTT
>.|TRBJ2-3|.|TRBV7-8
CASSLPGSENTQYF
TGTGCCAGCAGCTTGCCCGGATCTGAGAATACGCAGTATTTT
>.|TRBJ1-5|few|TRBV5-1
CASSFAGHPNQPQHF
TGCGCCAGCAGCTTCGCCGGACATCCCAATCAGCCCCAGCATTTT
>.|TRBJ1-1|many|TRBV9
CASSIRQSDTEAFF
TGTGCCAGCAGCATAAGACAGAGCGACACTGAAGCTTTCTTT
>TRBD2|TRBJ2-3|.|TRBV7-9
CASSLNLAGVADTQYF
TGTGCCAGCAGCTTAAATCTAGCGGGAGTGGCAGATACGCAGTATTTT
>.|TRBJ2-1|many|TRBV7-9
CASSLVLAEQFF
TGTGCCAGCAGCTTAGTGCTAGCTGAGCAGTTCTTC
>TRBD1|TRBJ2-1|many|TRBV7-9
CASSSDREQDEQFF
TGTGCCAGCAGCTCGGACAGGGAACAGGATGAGCAGTTCTTC
>.|TRBJ1-1|few|TRBV3-1
CASTTGRGVGAFF
TGTGCCAGTACTACGGGCAGGGGCGTCGGAGCTTTCTTT
>.|TRBJ2-5|.|TRBV5-5
CASSLSFRNEETQYF
TGTGCCAGCAGCTTGTCTTTTCGGAACGAAGAGACCCAGTACTTC
>.|TRBJ1-6|few|TRBV12-3/TRBV12-4
CASSSISGGNSPLHF
TGTGCCAGCAGTTCCATTTCCGGGGGCAATTCACCCCTCCACTTT
>.|TRBJ1-1|many|TRBV11-1
CASSFVWGPEAFF
TGTGCCAGCAGCTTCGTTTGGGGCCCTGAAGCTTTCTTT
>.|TRBJ2-2|.|TRBV5-1
CASSFPDTGELFF
TGCGCCAGCAGCTTCCCGGACACCGGGGAGCTGTTTTTT
>TRBD1|TRBJ1-5|.|TRBV12-3/TRBV12-4
CASSGTEGQPQHF
TGTGCCAGCAGTGGGACAGAGGGTCAGCCCCAGCATTTT
>.|TRBJ2-2|many|TRBV5-1
CASSSTNTGELFF
TGCGCCAGCAGCTCTACGAACACCGGGGAGCTGTTTTTT
>TRBD2|TRBJ2-7|.|TRBV28
CASSQRLAGVGEQYF
TGTGCCAGCAGTCAACGACTAGCGGGAGTTGGCGAGCAGTACTTC
>TRBD2|TRBJ2-7|.|TRBV28
CASSLGGAGDHYEQYF
TGTGCCAGCAGTTTAGGAGGGGCGGGAGATCACTACGAGCAGTACTTC
>TRBD2|TRBJ2-3|many|TRBV12-3/TRBV12-4
CASSLGGRTQYF
TGTGCCAGCAGTTTGGGAGGGAGGACGCAGTATTTT
>.|TRBJ2-7|many|TRBV7-9
CASSLDAGPYEQYF
TGTGCCAGCAGCTTAGATGCAGGGCCCTACGAGCAGTACTTC
>.|TRBJ1-4|few|TRBV6-1
CASRGDRANEKLFF
TGTGCCAGCAGAGGGGATCGGGCTAATGAAAAACTGTTTTTT
>.|TRBJ2-7|.|TRBV20-1
CSASVAYEQYF
TGCAGTGCTAGTGTGGCTTACGAGCAGTACTTC
>TRBD2|TRBJ2-7|.|TRBV20-1
CSARDPGLAGSYEQYF
TGCAGTGCTAGAGACCCTGGACTAGCGGGCTCCTACGAGCAGTACTTC
>.|TRBJ2-5|.|TRBV29-1
CSVPQGTVETQYF
TGCAGCGTTCCTCAGGGGACTGTTGAGACCCAGTACTTC
>TRBD1|TRBJ2-3|many|TRBV15
CATSVRQGSTDTQYF
TGTGCCACCAGCGTCAGACAGGGAAGCACAGATACGCAGTATTTT
>TRBD1|TRBJ2-7|many|TRBV24-1
CATSDPSTGTGGYEQYF
TGTGCCACCAGTGACCCTTCCACCGGGACAGGTGGCTACGAGCAGTACTTC
>.|TRBJ1-1|few|TRBV12-3/TRBV12-4
CASTMGGMNTEAFF
TGTGCCAGCACTATGGGAGGGATGAACACTGAAGCTTTCTTT
>.|TRBJ2-5|.|TRBV10-3
CAIRHVPRRETQYF
TGTGCCATCAGGCACGTCCCACGACGAGAGACCCAGTACTTC
>TRBD2|TRBJ2-7|many|TRBV29-1
CSVGPSSGYEQYF
TGCAGCGTTGGCCCTTCTAGCGGCTACGAGCAGTACTTC
>.|TRBJ2-4|.|TRBV28
CASRKQVLRNIQYF
TGTGCCAGCAGAAAACAGGTTTTACGAAACATTCAGTACTTC
>.|TRBJ2-7|many|TRBV27
CASSPRTGKYEQYF
TGTGCCAGCAGTCCCCGGACGGGAAAGTACGAGCAGTACTTC
>TRBD1|TRBJ2-7|many|TRBV29-1
CSVAGTGTYEQYF
TGCAGCGTCGCCGGGACAGGGACCTACGAGCAGTACTTC
>.|TRBJ1-5|.|TRBV10-2
CASSESYQPQHF
TGCGCCAGCAGTGAGTCGTATCAGCCCCAGCATTTT
>TRBD2|TRBJ2-3|many|TRBV20-1
CSARDLAGGYTDTQYF
TGCAGTGCTAGAGACCTAGCGGGAGGGTACACAGATACGCAGTATTTT
>TRBD1|TRBJ1-2|.|TRBV27
CASSSSGTGKGYTF
TGTGCCAGCAGTTCTTCCGGGACAGGCAAGGGCTACACCTTC
>TRBD1|TRBJ2-1|few|TRBV2
CASSTGGSYNEQFF
TGTGCCAGCAGTACAGGGGGCTCGTACAATGAGCAGTTCTTC
>.|TRBJ2-3|many|TRBV25-1
CASSPPGAVDTQYF
TGTGCCAGCAGTCCCCCGGGGGCCGTAGATACGCAGTATTTT
>.|TRBJ1-1|many|TRBV3-1
CASSKTNTEAFF
TGTGCCAGCAGCAAGACAAACACTGAAGCTTTCTTT
>TRBD2|TRBJ2-1|.|TRBV12-3/TRBV12-4
CASNLGLAVYNEQFF
TGTGCCAGCAATCTGGGACTAGCGGTATACAATGAGCAGTTCTTC
>TRBD2|TRBJ2-3|many|TRBV20-1
CSAKIAPTSGRVGRWTDTQYF
TGCAGTGCTAAGATTGCCCCGACTAGCGGGAGGGTCGGGCGTTGGACAGATACGCAGTATTTT
>.|TRBJ1-1|few|TRBV6-5
CASSYSLGRNTEAFF
TGTGCCAGCAGTTACTCTCTCGGGAGAAACACTGAAGCTTTCTTT
>.|TRBJ2-1|.|TRBV7-9
CASSLGGSAGEQFF
TGTGCCAGCAGCTTAGGTGGGAGTGCGGGTGAGCAGTTCTTC
>.|TRBJ2-5|many|TRBV2
CASSQNRADQETQYF
TGTGCCAGCAGCCAGAACCGGGCCGATCAAGAGACCCAGTACTTC